The 26 T cell receptor beta chains presented below share a single source sample, sequenced in a study of cytomegalovirus exposure and HLA in healthy donors. The PCR contained 60 Vbeta and 13 Jbeta primers. TCRdb keeps only in-frame clones here, not all; method: immunoSEQ multiplex PCR. This sample has 170,000 or so clones, with under 80% found just once. Material for sequencing was PBMCs. These receptors originate from a woman aged 45-65 years in good health and CMV-seropositive.

V and J are TRBV30 and TRBJ1-2; weak D call: TRBD1 (5 bases). The germline gives CDR1 GTSNPN, CDR2 SVGIG (reference sequence). V dropped 0 bases and J dropped 3 bases, with 8 bases sitting between them. The CDR3 is 13 residues long. CDR3 nucleotide sequence: TGTGCCTGGAGTGTAGGGGCCGACTATGGCTACACCTTC. Residues: CAWSVGADYGYTF.

This clone was seen once. The rearrangement joins TRBV15 to TRBJ1-6; D is ambiguous. Germline V lookup: CDR1 LNHNV, CDR2 YYDKDF (reference sequence). This CDR3 comprises 14 residues. The V and J ends lost 7 bases and 7 bases respectively, with 14 bases between them. The CDR3 here is CATIVTLRNSPLHF. CDR3 bases: TGTGCCACCATCGTGACCCTGAGGAATTCACCCCTCCACTTT.

This rearrangement joins TRBV29-1 to TRBJ2-5, with a possible D match to TRBD1 (6 bases). Germline V gene data show CDR1 as SQVTM and CDR2 as ANQGSEA. This CDR3 comprises 11 residues. Trimming stripped 7 bases from V and 7 bases from J, with 13 bases between. The CDR3 DNA is TGCAGCGACGCCCAGGGGCTGACCCAGTACTTC. As protein: CSDAQGLTQYF.

Comments on this clone: Additional DNA sequences in this sample encode the identical CDR3. The chain couples TRBV4-1 to TRBJ2-3, with 8 bases matching TRBD1. The junction had 10 bases not matched to a gene; V was cut back by 4 bases and J by 1 base. The CDR3 covers 17 residues. Germline values: CDR1 MGHRA, CDR2 YSYEKL. The CDR3: CASSLRGPGQGTDTQYF. For the CDR3, the DNA is TGCGCCAGCAGCCTAAGAGGCCCGGGACAGGGCACAGATACGCAGTATTTT.

This clone was detected once. The chain is built from TRBV11-2 and TRBJ2-1, with 11 bases fitting TRBD2. CDR1 is SGHAT and CDR2 is FQNNGV in the germline V gene. The ends lost 4 bases at V and 3 bases at J; junction bases unmatched: 2. The CDR3 has 15 residues. The CDR3, as DNA: TGTGCCAGCAGCTCTCTAGCGGGGGGCTACAATGAGCAGTTCTTC. Its protein product is CASSSLAGGYNEQFF.

CDR3 sequence reads: CASSLKGSGSTDTQYF. As DNA, the CDR3 is TGTGCCAGCAGCTTGAAAGGTAGCGGGAGCACAGATACGCAGTATTTT. The gene calls are TRBV5-6 and TRBJ2-3, with 7 nucleotides matching TRBD2. The CDR3 consists of 16 residues. V shed 1 base and J 0 bases; nucleotides not matched to a gene: 5. In germline, CDR1 is SGHDT, CDR2 YYEEEE.

The genes are TRBV7-9 and TRBJ2-7; 8 nucleotides match TRBD2. The trim removed 2 bases at V and 7 bases at J, leaving 7 bases unmatched. Germline loops: CDR1 SEHNR, CDR2 FQNEAQ (reference sequence). This CDR3 contains 14 residues. For the CDR3, the DNA is TGTGCCAGCAGCTTACAGGCCGCGGGGGGTGAGCAGTACTTC. The encoded protein is CASSLQAAGGEQYF. Complete variable domain (other parts from reference TRBV7-9 and TRBJ2-7): DTGVSQNPRHKITKRGQNVTFRCDPISEHNRLYWYRQTLGQGPEFLTYFQNEAQLEKSRLLSDRFSAERPKGSFSTLEIQRTEQGDSAMYLCASSLQAAGGEQYFGPGTRLTVT.

The chain employs TRBV5-1 and TRBJ2-1, with D possibly matching TRBD2 (6 bases). The CDR3 covers 12 residues. Germline CDR1 SGHRS, CDR2 YFSETQ. Between the trimmed V and J ends, which lost 3 bases and 8 bases, there was a span of 9 bases. CDR3 coding DNA: TGCGCCAGCAGCTCGACTAGTCATGAGCAGTTCTTC. It is translated as CASSSTSHEQFF.

This clone occurred once. The J gene is TRBJ2-2, the V gene TRBV6-5, with TRBD2 matching 8 bases. The CDR3 has 14 amino acids. Trimming at V came to 4 bases and at J to 6 bases, leaving 4 bases not matched to a gene. The germline V gene encodes CDR1 MNHEY and CDR2 SVGAGI. CDR3 in DNA: TGTGCCAGCAGTTTGACTAGCGTATCCGGGGAGCTGTTTTTT. As protein: CASSLTSVSGELFF.

The chain carries TRBV18 and TRBJ1-1; D remains ambiguous. CDR1 is KGHSH, CDR2 LQKENI, per germline. Trimming cost V 0 bases and J 2 bases, with 4 bases left between them. This CDR3 is built from 13 residues. This CDR3 is CASSPPGNTEAFF. DNA of the CDR3: TGTGCCAGCTCACCACCGGGCAACACTGAAGCTTTCTTT.

The V call is TRBV6-6, the J call TRBJ2-7; the D gene is possibly TRBD2 (5 bases). CDR3 length: 14 amino acids. V lost 0 bases and J lost 3, with 9 bases in between. The germline CDR1 and CDR2 sequences are MNHNY and SVGAGI (reference sequence). CDR3 in amino acids: CASSYSLEGYEQYF. CDR3 bases: TGTGCCAGCAGTTACTCCCTAGAGGGCTACGAGCAGTACTTC.

The chain recombines TRBV19 with TRBJ1-5; TRBD1 aligns across 7 bases. Germline V gene data show CDR1 as LNHDA and CDR2 as SQIVND (reference sequence). The CDR3 runs 14 residues. The J segment lost 6 bases and the V segment lost 5 bases, leaving 7 bases of the junction unmatched. The CDR3 coding sequence is TGTGCCAGTAGTCTGACAGGGCGCACTCAGCCCCAGCATTTT. Translation: CASSLTGRTQPQHF. The variable domain in full, completed from reference TRBV19 and TRBJ1-5, reads DGGITQSPKYLFRKEGQNVTLSCEQNLNHDAMYWYRQDPGQGLRLIYYSQIVNDFQKGDIAEGYSVSREKKESFPLTVTSAQKNPTAFYLCASSLTGRTQPQHFGDGTRLSIL.

The chain is built from TRBV10-2 and TRBJ2-7, with 13 bases that match TRBD2. This CDR3 has 16 amino acids. The J segment lost 1 base and the V segment lost 6 bases, leaving 6 bases of the junction unmatched. Germline V gene sequence: CDR1 WSHSY, CDR2 SAAADI. CDR3 DNA: TGCGCCAGCAGGGGACTAGCGGGACAAACGTCCTACGAGCAGTACTTC. It codes for CASRGLAGQTSYEQYF.

This clone came up a few times. The V and J genes are TRBV4-1 and TRBJ1-1; TRBD1 might be the D (6 bases). CDR3 size: 13 residues. With 0 bases removed from V and 7 bases from J, the gap between germline ends came to 9 bases. Germline CDR1 reads MGHRA; CDR2 reads YSYEKL. For the CDR3, the DNA is TGCGCCAGCAGCCAAGAAGGACAGATTGAAGCTTTCTTT. It translates to CASSQEGQIEAFF.

The chain is built from TRBV9 and TRBJ1-3; D is unclear. Trimming pared 0 bases from V and 0 bases from J, leaving 13 bases between. CDR3 length: 17 residues. Germline lookup yields CDR1 SGDLS and CDR2 YYNGEE. In nucleotides, the CDR3 is TGTGCCAGCAGCGTAGGGTTTGGCGGAACCTCTGGAAACACCATATATTTT. This sequence encodes CASSVGFGGTSGNTIYF. Variable domain in full (rest from reference TRBV9 and TRBJ1-3): DSGVTQTPKHLITATGQRVTLRCSPRSGDLSVYWYQQSLDQGLQFLIQYYNGEERAKGNILERFSAQQFPDLHSELNLSSLELGDSALYFCASSVGFGGTSGNTIYFGEGSWLTVV.

The chain carries TRBV5-1 and TRBJ2-1; 10 bases agree with TRBD2. The length of the CDR3 is 15 residues. Germline V CDR1 and CDR2: SGHRS, YFSETQ. V was clipped by 1 base and J by 7 bases; unmatched bases: 5. This CDR3 reads CASSLKLAGENEQFF. DNA for the CDR3: TGCGCCAGCAGCTTGAAGCTAGCGGGGGAAAATGAGCAGTTCTTC. The full variable domain, with the rest looked up from reference TRBV5-1 and TRBJ2-1, is KAGVTQTPRYLIKTRGQQVTLSCSPISGHRSVSWYQQTPGQGLQFLFEYFSETQRNKGNFPGRFSGRQFSNSRSEMNVSTLELGDSALYLCASSLKLAGENEQFFGPGTRLTVL.

There are a few counts of this clone. The chain combines TRBV7-8 with TRBJ1-2; TRBD1 matches at 7 bases. The CDR3 extends over 14 amino acids. Germline CDR1 reads SGHVS; CDR2 reads FQNEAQ. J was trimmed by 4 bases and V by 2 bases; bases with no gene match: 4. This CDR3 is CASSLIAGGYGYTF. In DNA, the CDR3 is TGTGCCAGCAGCTTAATTGCAGGGGGCTATGGCTACACCTTC.

The chain couples TRBV30 to TRBJ2-5; maybe TRBD1 (5 bases). In germline, CDR1 is GTSNPN, CDR2 SVGIG (reference sequence). This CDR3 comprises 14 residues. Trimming pared 0 bases from V and 1 base from J, leaving 9 bases between. The DNA of the CDR3 is TGTGCCTGGAGTGTGGGGCAGGGCCAAGAGACCCAGTACTTC. Amino acid sequence: CAWSVGQGQETQYF.

The chain is built from TRBV5-1 and TRBJ1-2; maybe TRBD1 (6 bases). Trimming pared 2 bases from V and 8 bases from J, leaving 13 bases between. Germline V gives CDR1 SGHRS, CDR2 YFSETQ. This CDR3 contains 13 residues. CDR3 sequence reads: CASSLQGTEGYTF. The CDR3 DNA reads as TGCGCCAGCAGCTTACAGGGAACGGAGGGCTACACCTTC. Full variable domain (remainder filled in from reference TRBV5-1 and TRBJ1-2): KAGVTQTPRYLIKTRGQQVTLSCSPISGHRSVSWYQQTPGQGLQFLFEYFSETQRNKGNFPGRFSGRQFSNSRSEMNVSTLELGDSALYLCASSLQGTEGYTFGSGTRLTVV.

The CDR3 region has the DNA TGTGCCAGCTCACCGAACAGGGAATATGGCTACACCTTC. It codes for CASSPNREYGYTF. This chain connects TRBV18 to TRBJ1-2; maybe TRBD1 (6 bases). V gave up 3 bases and J gave up 5 bases, with 10 bases separating them. Germline V gene data show CDR1 as KGHSH and CDR2 as LQKENI. The CDR3 totals 13 residues.

The chain is built from TRBV7-9 and TRBJ1-6; maybe TRBD1 (5 bases). V was shortened by 4 bases and J by 7 bases, with 11 bases between the two germline ends. This CDR3 is 14 amino acids long. Germline CDR1 SEHNR, CDR2 FQNEAQ (reference sequence). CDR3 DNA: TGTGCCAGCAGCTCTGGACATGGAAATTCACCCCTCCACTTT. Translated: CASSSGHGNSPLHF.

Only one count was recorded for this clone. The chain links TRBV2 to TRBJ2-2; TRBD1 agrees at 8 bases. Germline V gene data show CDR1 as SNHLY and CDR2 as FYNNEI. V shed 6 bases and J 5 bases; nucleotides not matched to a gene: 8. The CDR3 runs to 15 residues. Here the CDR3 reads CASRPGQDLTGELFF. CDR3 nucleotides: TGTGCCAGCAGACCGGGACAGGATCTAACCGGGGAGCTGTTTTTT.

The chain combines TRBV6-1 with TRBJ1-2; 7 bases are a match to TRBD1. V lost 5 bases to trimming and J lost 2 bases; unmatched junction nucleotides: 5. This CDR3 is 14 amino acids long. CDR1 is MNHNS, CDR2 SASEGT, per germline. CDR3 bases: TGTGCCAGCAGTTCTTCAGGGGGAAACTATGGCTACACCTTC. It yields the protein CASSSSGGNYGYTF.

The chain recombines TRBV5-6 with TRBJ1-2, with 9 bases lining up with TRBD1. Germline V gene sequence: CDR1 SGHDT, CDR2 YYEEEE. The ends lost 4 bases at V and 7 bases at J; junction bases unmatched: 5. This CDR3 comprises 13 residues. The CDR3 spells CASSPLGQGGYTF. CDR3 nucleotide sequence: TGTGCCAGCAGCCCGTTGGGACAGGGTGGCTACACCTTC.

This clone was seen a handful of times. The chain combines TRBV6-5 with TRBJ2-7; 11 nucleotides align to TRBD1. The CDR3 length is 15 residues. Germline trimming cut 5 bases from V and 5 bases from J; bases unmatched to any gene: 8. Per the germline V gene, CDR1 is MNHEY and CDR2 is SVGAGI. The CDR3 DNA reads as TGTGCCAGCAGTACCGGGACAGGGGGTAAGAACGAGCAGTACTTC. As protein: CASSTGTGGKNEQYF.

CDR3 DNA: TGTGCCAGCAGCTCCACAGGGGGCGCGGGAGCTTTCTTT. This translates into CASSSTGGAGAFF. V is TRBV7-6 and J is TRBJ1-1, with 9 bases lining up with TRBD1. The CDR3 covers 13 residues. V was clipped by 4 bases and J by 10 bases; unmatched bases: 7. Germline-derived CDR1 and CDR2 are SGHVS and FNYEAQ.